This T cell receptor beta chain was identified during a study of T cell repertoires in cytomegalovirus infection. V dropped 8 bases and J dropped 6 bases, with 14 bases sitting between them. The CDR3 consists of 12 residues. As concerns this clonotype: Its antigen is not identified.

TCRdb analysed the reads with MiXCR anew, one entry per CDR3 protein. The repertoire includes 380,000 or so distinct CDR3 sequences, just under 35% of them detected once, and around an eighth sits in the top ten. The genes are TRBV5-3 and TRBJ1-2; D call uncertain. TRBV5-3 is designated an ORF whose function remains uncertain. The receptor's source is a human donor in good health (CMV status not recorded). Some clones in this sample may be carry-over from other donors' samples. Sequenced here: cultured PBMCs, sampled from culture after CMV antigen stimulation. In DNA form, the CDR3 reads TGTGCCAGCACCGCTTCGGACGATGGCTACACCTTC. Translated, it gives CASTASDDGYTF.